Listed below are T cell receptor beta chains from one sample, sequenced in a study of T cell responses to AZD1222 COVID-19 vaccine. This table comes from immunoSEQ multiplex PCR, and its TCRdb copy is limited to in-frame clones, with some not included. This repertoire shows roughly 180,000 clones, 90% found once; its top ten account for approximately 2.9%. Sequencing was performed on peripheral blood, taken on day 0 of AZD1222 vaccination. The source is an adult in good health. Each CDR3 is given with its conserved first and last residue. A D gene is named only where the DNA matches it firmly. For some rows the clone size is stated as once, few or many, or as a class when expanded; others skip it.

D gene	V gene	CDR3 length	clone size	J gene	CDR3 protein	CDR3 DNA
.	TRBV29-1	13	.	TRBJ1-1	CSGGRGQGTEAFF	TGCAGCGGCGGCCGGGGGCAGGGCACTGAAGCTTTCTTT
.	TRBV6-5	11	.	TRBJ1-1	CASRGGSEAFF	TGTGCCAGCAGAGGAGGGAGTGAAGCTTTCTTT
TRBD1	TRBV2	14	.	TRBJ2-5	CASRGQVGKKTQYF	TGTGCCAGCAGGGGACAGGTCGGGAAAAAGACCCAGTACTTC
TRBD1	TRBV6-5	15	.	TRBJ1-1	CASSYLGQGDPEAFF	TGTGCCAGCAGTTACCTGGGACAGGGTGACCCTGAAGCTTTCTTT
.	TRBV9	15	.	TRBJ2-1	CASSPEGGPDNEQFF	TGTGCCAGCAGCCCCGAGGGGGGACCGGACAATGAGCAGTTCTTC
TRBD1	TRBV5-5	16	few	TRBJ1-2	CASSLEPRGSVYGYTF	TGTGCCAGCAGCTTGGAGCCCAGGGGGTCGGTCTATGGCTACACCTTC
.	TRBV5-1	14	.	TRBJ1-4	CASSLAGEREKLFF	TGCGCCAGCAGCTTGGCCGGGGAACGTGAAAAACTGTTTTTT
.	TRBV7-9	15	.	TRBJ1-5	CASSLAGTDNQPQHF	TGTGCCAGCAGCTTAGCGGGGACGGATAATCAGCCCCAGCATTTT
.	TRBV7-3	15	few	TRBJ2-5	CASSYGRLPRETQYF	TGTGCCAGCAGCTATGGCAGACTACCGAGGGAGACCCAGTACTTC
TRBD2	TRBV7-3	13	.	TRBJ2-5	CASSTGTIETQYF	TGTGCCAGCAGCACCGGGACTATCGAGACCCAGTACTTC
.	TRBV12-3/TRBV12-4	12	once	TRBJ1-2	CASSFRNGGYTF	TGTGCCAGCAGCTTCAGAAACGGCGGCTACACCTTC
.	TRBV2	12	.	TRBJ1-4	CASRALNEKLFF	TGTGCCAGCAGGGCCCTTAATGAAAAACTGTTTTTT
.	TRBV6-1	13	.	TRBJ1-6	CASSETPLLPLHF	TGTGCCAGCAGTGAAACCCCGCTTTTACCCCTCCACTTT
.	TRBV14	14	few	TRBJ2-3	CASSPRTSTDTQYF	TGTGCCAGCAGCCCACGGACCTCCACAGATACGCAGTATTTT
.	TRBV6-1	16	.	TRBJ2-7	CASSEPAGASFYEQYF	TGTGCCAGCAGTGAACCCGCCGGGGCGAGTTTCTACGAGCAGTACTTC
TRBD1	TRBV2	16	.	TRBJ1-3	CASSEAQGSSGNTIYF	TGTGCCAGCAGTGAGGCACAGGGGTCCTCTGGAAACACCATATATTTT
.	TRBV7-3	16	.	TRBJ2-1	CASSPAGTYSYNEQFF	TGTGCCAGCAGCCCCGCAGGAACCTACTCCTACAATGAGCAGTTCTTC
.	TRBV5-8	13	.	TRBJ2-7	CASSFGGAYEQYF	TGTGCCAGCAGCTTCGGCGGGGCCTACGAGCAGTACTTC
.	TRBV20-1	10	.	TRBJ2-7	CSAVGNEQYF	TGCAGTGCCGTGGGTAACGAGCAGTACTTC
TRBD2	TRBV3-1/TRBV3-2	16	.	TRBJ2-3	CASSQGLAGGPDTQYF	TGTGCCAGCAGCCAAGGACTAGCGGGGGGGCCAGATACGCAGTATTTT
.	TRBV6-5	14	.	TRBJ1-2	CASSPQGRVYGYTF	TGTGCCAGCAGCCCCCAGGGTAGGGTCTATGGCTACACCTTC
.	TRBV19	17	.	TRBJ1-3	CASSIKARGSSGNTIYF	TGTGCCAGTAGTATAAAGGCCAGGGGTAGCTCTGGAAACACCATATATTTT
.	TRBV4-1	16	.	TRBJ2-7	CASSQALDGPTYEQYF	TGCGCCAGCAGCCAAGCCCTGGACGGGCCTACCTACGAGCAGTACTTC
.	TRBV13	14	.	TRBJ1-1	CASRSFGPGTEAFF	TGTGCCAGCAGGAGTTTCGGTCCGGGCACTGAAGCTTTCTTT
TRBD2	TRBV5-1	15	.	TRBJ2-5	CASSASGGAMETQYF	TGCGCCAGCAGCGCTAGCGGGGGGGCCATGGAGACCCAGTACTTC
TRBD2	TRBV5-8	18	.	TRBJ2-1	CASSLDAGLAYAYNEQFF	TGTGCCAGCAGCTTGGACGCAGGACTAGCATATGCCTACAATGAGCAGTTCTTC
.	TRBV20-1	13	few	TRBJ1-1	CSASRGSPTEAFF	TGCAGTGCTAGTCGGGGGAGTCCCACTGAAGCTTTCTTT
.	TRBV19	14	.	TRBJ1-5	CASSSSGVQQPQHF	TGTGCCAGTAGTAGTTCAGGGGTTCAGCAGCCCCAGCATTTT
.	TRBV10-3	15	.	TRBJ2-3	CAINLEGRSTDTQYF	TGTGCCATCAACCTGGAAGGCCGGAGCACAGATACGCAGTATTTT